A single T cell receptor beta chain is shown here with its context. Its antigen is currently unknown. This sample is part of a study of T cells expressing NK-cell markers. Overall study: Seven of eight sequenced donors tested HCMV-seropositive; one tested seronegative. Study results and limitations: As a fraction of CD8+ T cells, dominant NKG2C+ clonotypes reached roughly 1.0-8% in over 5 donors.

TCR beta libraries carry UMIs added by 5'RACE template switching. For each CDR3 protein, TCRdb gives one entry from its re-call of the 5' RACE reads, without DNA. This sample lists 500,000 to 700,000 distinct CDR3 sequences; its ten largest clones have approximately 3.6%. The sample was blood T cells: a sorted CD56 or NKG2C T cell subset, CD4+ or CD8+ T cells, or bulk PBMC T cells (not recorded which). This TCR came from a man younger than 35 in good health.

This CDR3 is CSAWDSYNSPLHF. The rearrangement joins TRBV20-1 to TRBJ1-6; absent DNA, TCRdb's TRBD1 call cannot be checked. CDR1 DFQATT and CDR2 SNEGSKA come from the germline V gene (reference sequence). The CDR3 consists of 13 residues.